Listed here are 18 T cell receptor beta chains from one sample, sequenced in a study of blood T cell repertoires in COVID-19. Generated by immunoSEQ multiplex PCR, the TCRdb table keeps only in-frame clones and is missing some. Of 150,000 to 200,000 clones listed, 70% to 90% were seen once; the top ten hold 0.45% to 0.6%. The sample taken for sequencing was peripheral blood. All receptors come from a man aged 55-75 years with COVID-19, enrolled during active disease.

The V and J genes are TRBV24-1 and TRBJ1-2; TRBD1 matches 10 bases. This CDR3 region has 15 residues. Germline V lookup: CDR1 KGHDR, CDR2 SFDVKD. V gave up 4 bases and J gave up 9 bases; unmatched junction bases: 10. CDR3: CATSDSGGDRGSYTF. DNA of the CDR3: TGTGCCACCAGTGACTCTGGCGGGGACAGGGGAAGCTACACCTTC.

The rearrangement uses TRBV18 and TRBJ1-6; tentatively, D is TRBD1 (5 bases). CDR3 length equals 15 residues. V was pared by 2 bases and J by 5 bases, with 10 bases between. CDR1 is KGHSH and CDR2 is LQKENI in the germline V gene. The CDR3 DNA follows: TGTGCCAGCTCACCAGGAGACAGAGATAATTCACCCCTCCACTTT. This sequence encodes CASSPGDRDNSPLHF.

The genes are TRBV24-1 and TRBJ2-5; D remains unclear. CDR1 KGHDR and CDR2 SFDVKD come from the germline V gene. CDR3 length equals 13 residues. The germline V and J ends were trimmed by 1 base and 3 bases, with 5 bases remaining between them. DNA for the CDR3: TGTGCCACCAGTGATTTTCCCAAAGAGACCCAGTACTTC. Protein sequence: CATSDFPKETQYF.

In DNA, the CDR3 is TGTGCCACCAGTGATTTCCCCAGACAGGGCTCCTACAATGAGCAGTTCTTC. Protein sequence: CATSDFPRQGSYNEQFF. The chain has TRBV24-1 and TRBJ2-1; the match to TRBD1 covers 7 bases. Germline loops: CDR1 KGHDR, CDR2 SFDVKD. Trimming cost V 1 base and J 0 bases; bases outside gene matches: 5. The CDR3 loop spans 17 amino acids.

V usage is TRBV3-1 (or the pseudogene TRBV3-2) and J usage is TRBJ2-7, with D unresolved. This CDR3 is 15 amino acids long. V was clipped by 4 bases and J by 3 bases, with 16 bases between them. CDR1 and CDR2 from the germline V gene are LGHDT and YNNKEL (reference sequence). The CDR3 nucleotides read TGTGCCAGCAGCCCGAGCCCGACTGGAGTCTACGAGCAGTACTTC. It encodes CASSPSPTGVYEQYF.

CDR3 nucleotides: TGTGCCAGCTCACCAGTTATCGGGCAGGGAGGCTACACCTTC. It translates to CASSPVIGQGGYTF. The J gene is TRBJ1-2, the V gene TRBV18; tentatively, D is TRBD1 (5 bases). The V gene lost 2 bases and the J gene lost 8 bases, with 15 bases spanning the gap. Germline V CDR1 and CDR2: KGHSH, LQKENI. This CDR3 has 14 amino acids.

V and J are TRBV2 and TRBJ1-2; the D is unclear. This CDR3 is built from 12 residues. The V gene lost 6 bases and the J gene lost 2 bases, with 7 bases spanning the gap. Germline-derived CDR1 and CDR2 are SNHLY and FYNNEI. The CDR3 loop reads CASRPVNYGYTF. CDR3 DNA: TGTGCCAGCAGGCCGGTGAACTATGGCTACACCTTC. The full variable domain, rest sourced from reference TRBV2 and TRBJ1-2, is EPEVTQTPSHQVTQMGQEVILRCVPISNHLYFYWYRQILGQKVEFLVSFYNNEISEKSEIFDDQFSVERPDGSNFTLKIRSTKLEDSAMYFCASRPVNYGYTFGSGTRLTVV.

The chain links TRBV19 to TRBJ1-3; 7 bases line up with TRBD1. Germline CDR1 LNHDA, CDR2 SQIVND (reference sequence). The CDR3 covers 16 residues. J lost 4 bases, V lost 5 bases, and 11 bases had no gene match. CDR3 sequence: CASSEQRQGSGNTIYF. The CDR3 DNA is TGTGCCAGTAGTGAGCAACGACAGGGATCGGGAAACACCATATATTTT.

This rearrangement joins TRBV15 to TRBJ2-1; 9 bases match TRBD2. V trimming: 0 bases; J trimming: 2 bases; junction bases outside the gene matches: 2. This CDR3 region has 16 residues. The germline V gene encodes CDR1 LNHNV and CDR2 YYDKDF (reference sequence). The CDR3 here is CATSRDGGGAYNEQFF. In DNA form, the CDR3 reads TGTGCCACCAGCAGAGATGGCGGGGGGGCCTACAATGAGCAGTTCTTC.

This clone was observed a handful of times. The chain links TRBV11-3 to TRBJ1-2; TRBD1 matches at 10 bases. The CDR3 runs 13 residues. Trimming at V came to 4 bases and at J to 6 bases, leaving 2 bases not matched to a gene. CDR1 and CDR2 from the germline V gene are SGHNT and YENEEA. The CDR3 protein is CASSYGQGDGYTF. CDR3 in DNA: TGTGCCAGCAGCTATGGACAGGGGGATGGCTACACCTTC.

The chain couples TRBV18 to TRBJ1-6; D remains ambiguous. V was trimmed by 3 bases and J by 3 bases, leaving 9 bases between them. In germline, CDR1 is KGHSH, CDR2 LQKENI. This CDR3 contains 15 residues. The CDR3 DNA is TGTGCCAGCTCACCTGGTGGGCTCTATAATTCACCCCTCCACTTT. Protein sequence: CASSPGGLYNSPLHF. Full variable domain (missing parts from reference TRBV18 and TRBJ1-6): NAGVMQNPRHLVRRRGQEARLRCSPMKGHSHVYWYRQLPEEGLKFMVYLQKENIIDESGMPKERFSAEFPKEGPSILRIQQVVRGDSAAYFCASSPGGLYNSPLHFGNGTRLTVT.

V and J are TRBV19 and TRBJ2-1, with D hard to call. Trimming cost V 4 bases and J 12 bases, with 19 bases left between them. The CDR3 runs to 14 residues. The germline V gene encodes CDR1 LNHDA and CDR2 SQIVND (reference sequence). CDR3 sequence (DNA): TGTGCCAGTAGTACCCACAGCAGTGGAATGGGGCAGTTCTTC. Encoded protein: CASSTHSSGMGQFF.

The chain is built from TRBV7-8 and TRBJ2-6, with TRBD2 identical over 13 bases. V gave up 6 bases and J gave up 0 bases; unmatched junction bases: 8. CDR1 is SGHVS, CDR2 FQNEAQ, per germline. CDR3 length: 19 residues. The CDR3 DNA follows: TGTGCCAGCAGGCCTAGACTAGCGGGAGGAAGCTCTGGGGCCAACGTCCTGACTTTC. Amino acid sequence: CASRPRLAGGSSGANVLTF.

The chain links TRBV12-3 or TRBV12-4 to TRBJ1-1, with 8 bases fitting TRBD1. CDR3 length: 11 amino acids. V lost 5 bases to trimming and J lost 11 bases; unmatched junction nucleotides: 4. CDR3 nucleotide sequence: TGTGCCAGCAGTGACAGGGGTGTTGCTTTCTTT. Encoded protein: CASSDRGVAFF.

The J gene is TRBJ2-3, the V gene TRBV2; 10 bases match TRBD1. Germline CDR1 SNHLY, CDR2 FYNNEI. The CDR3 consists of 16 residues. V lost 6 bases and J lost 0; bases outside the gene matches: 6. The CDR3 bases are TGTGCCAGCAGAGATTGGACAGGGGGGAGCACAGATACGCAGTATTTT. This translates into CASRDWTGGSTDTQYF.

The chain has TRBV4-1 and TRBJ2-7, with 10 bases aligning to TRBD2. Germline trimming cut 0 bases from V and 2 bases from J; bases unmatched to any gene: 13. Looked up from germline, CDR1 is MGHRA and CDR2 is YSYEKL. The CDR3 has 19 residues. The CDR3 reads CASSQDSGASGRTAYEQYF. DNA of the CDR3: TGCGCCAGCAGCCAAGATTCGGGGGCTAGCGGGAGAACCGCCTACGAGCAGTACTTC.

The chain uses TRBV3-1 (or the pseudogene TRBV3-2) and TRBJ2-3; no clear D. The CDR3 length is 12 residues. Germline V lookup: CDR1 LGHDT, CDR2 YNNKEL (reference sequence). Trimming stripped 2 bases from V and 3 bases from J, with 3 bases between. CDR3 nucleotide sequence: TGTGCCAGCAGCCAAATAACAGATACGCAGTATTTT. This sequence encodes CASSQITDTQYF.

V usage is TRBV6-2 or TRBV6-3 and J usage is TRBJ2-2; the D gene is possibly TRBD2 (6 bases). V was trimmed by 4 bases and J by 1 base, leaving 7 bases between them. Germline V gene data show CDR1 as MNHEY and CDR2 as SVGEGT. CDR3 length: 14 amino acids. CDR3 loop: CASSWGGNTGELFF. In nucleotides, the CDR3 is TGTGCCAGCAGTTGGGGAGGGAACACCGGGGAGCTGTTTTTT.